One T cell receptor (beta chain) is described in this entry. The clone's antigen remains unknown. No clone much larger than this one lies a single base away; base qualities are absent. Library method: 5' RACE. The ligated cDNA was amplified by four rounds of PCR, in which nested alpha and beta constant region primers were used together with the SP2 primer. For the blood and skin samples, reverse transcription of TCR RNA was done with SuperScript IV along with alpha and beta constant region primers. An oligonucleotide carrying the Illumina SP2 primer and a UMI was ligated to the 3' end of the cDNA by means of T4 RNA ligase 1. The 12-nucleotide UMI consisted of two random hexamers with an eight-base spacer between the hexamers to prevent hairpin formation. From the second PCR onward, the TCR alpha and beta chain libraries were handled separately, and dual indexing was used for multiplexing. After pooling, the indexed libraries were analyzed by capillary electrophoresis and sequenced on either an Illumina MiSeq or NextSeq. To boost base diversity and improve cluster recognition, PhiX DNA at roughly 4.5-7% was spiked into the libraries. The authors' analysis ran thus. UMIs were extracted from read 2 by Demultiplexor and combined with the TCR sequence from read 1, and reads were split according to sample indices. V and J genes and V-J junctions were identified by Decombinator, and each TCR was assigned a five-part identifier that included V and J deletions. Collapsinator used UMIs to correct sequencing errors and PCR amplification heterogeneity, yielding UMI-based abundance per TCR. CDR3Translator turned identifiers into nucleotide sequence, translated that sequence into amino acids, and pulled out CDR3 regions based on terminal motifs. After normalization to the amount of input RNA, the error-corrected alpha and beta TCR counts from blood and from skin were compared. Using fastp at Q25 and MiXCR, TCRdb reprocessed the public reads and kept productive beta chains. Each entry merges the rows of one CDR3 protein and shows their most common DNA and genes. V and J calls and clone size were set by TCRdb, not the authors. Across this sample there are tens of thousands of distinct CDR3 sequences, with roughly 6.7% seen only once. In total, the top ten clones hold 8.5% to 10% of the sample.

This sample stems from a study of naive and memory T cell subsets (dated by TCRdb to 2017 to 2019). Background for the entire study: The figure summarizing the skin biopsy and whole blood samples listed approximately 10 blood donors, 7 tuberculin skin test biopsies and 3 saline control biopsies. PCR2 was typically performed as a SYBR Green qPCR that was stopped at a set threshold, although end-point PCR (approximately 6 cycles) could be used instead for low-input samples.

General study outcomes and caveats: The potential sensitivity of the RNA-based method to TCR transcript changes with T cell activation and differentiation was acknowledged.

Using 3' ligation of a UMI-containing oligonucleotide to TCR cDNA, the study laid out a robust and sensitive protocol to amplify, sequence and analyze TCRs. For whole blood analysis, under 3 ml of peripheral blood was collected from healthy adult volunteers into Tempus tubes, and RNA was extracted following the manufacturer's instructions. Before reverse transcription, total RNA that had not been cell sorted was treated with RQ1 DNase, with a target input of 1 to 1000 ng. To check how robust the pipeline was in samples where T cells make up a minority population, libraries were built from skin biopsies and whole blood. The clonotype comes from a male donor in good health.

The CDR3 has the sequence CASSELRQGDYYNEQFF. In nucleotide form, the sequence is TGTGCCAGCAGTGAACTCAGACAGGGGGATTACTACAATGAGCAGTTCTTC. The V and J segments used are TRBV2 and TRBJ2-1; TRBD1 matches 9 bases in the middle. The germline V gene provides CDR1 SNHLY and CDR2 FYNNEI. Including cysteine and phenylalanine, the CDR3 has 17 amino acids. The only DNA kept is the CDR3, 51 bases in frame from the first base. The junction shows trimming of 2 bases on V and 3 bases on J, and the gene matches do not reach 8 bases of it. Joined to the reference TRBV2 and TRBJ2-1 proteins, this CDR3 gives the full variable domain: EPEVTQTPSHQVTQMGQEVILRCVPISNHLYFYWYRQILGQKVEFLVSFYNNEISEKSEIFDDQFSVERPDGSNFTLKIRSTKLEDSAMYFCASSELRQGDYYNEQFFGPGTRLTVL.